This T cell receptor (beta chain) was documented in a study of blood T cell repertoires in COVID-19. The protocol was immunoSEQ multiplex PCR, while the TCRdb copy is restricted to in-frame clones and leaves out a portion. The repertoire has 250,000 or so clones, around 81% of them found once; the top ten carry around 6.4%. Sequencing was carried out using peripheral blood. The origin of this receptor is a woman aged 60-70 years with active or convalescent COVID-19.

The CDR3 coding sequence is TGTGCCAGTAGTGGCAGCTCTGGAAACACCATATATTTT. Protein sequence: CASSGSSGNTIYF. J is TRBJ1-3 and V is TRBV19; D call uncertain. V gave up 5 bases and J gave up 0 bases, with 5 bases separating them. Looked up from germline, CDR1 is LNHDA and CDR2 is SQIVND (reference sequence). This CDR3 has 13 amino acids.